What follows are 5 T cell receptor beta chains derived from one specimen sequenced in a study of cytomegalovirus exposure and HLA in healthy donors. The PCR used 60 Vbeta and 13 Jbeta primers. The protocol was immunoSEQ multiplex PCR, while the TCRdb copy is restricted to in-frame clones and leaves out a portion. The sample carries roughly 120,000 clones, around 77% recorded once. The sample taken for sequencing was PBMCs. The receptor source for this set is a man aged 45-65 years in good health and CMV-seropositive.

The sample holds one count of this clone. The J gene is TRBJ2-1, the V gene TRBV27, with D possibly being TRBD2 (6 bases). The germline V gene encodes CDR1 MNHEY and CDR2 SMNVEV (reference sequence). The CDR3 extends over 14 amino acids. Trimming removed 7 bases from V and 8 bases from J, with 18 bases in between. CDR3 loop: CASTLMGGRDEQFF. CDR3 nucleotides: TGTGCCAGCACCCTTATGGGGGGTCGCGATGAGCAGTTCTTC.

The genes are TRBV19 and TRBJ2-3; D might be TRBD1 (6 bases). This CDR3 comprises 14 residues. V lost 5 bases and J 4 bases, leaving 13 bases between the germline ends. Germline V gene lookup returns CDR1 LNHDA and CDR2 SQIVND (reference sequence). In DNA form, the CDR3 reads TGTGCCAGTAGTTCCCACAGGGTAGCAGATACGCAGTATTTT. Its protein is CASSSHRVADTQYF.

This clone was observed a handful of times. This chain joins TRBV7-9 and TRBJ2-3, with a possible D match to TRBD2 (6 bases). This CDR3 region has 16 residues. The germline V gene has CDR1 SEHNR and CDR2 FQNEAQ (reference sequence). The V gene lost 0 bases and the J gene lost 10 bases, with 20 bases spanning the gap. CDR3 sequence (DNA): TGTGCCAGCAGCTTAGCCGATAGCGGACTCTTCCGGGCGCAGTATTTT. Encoded protein: CASSLADSGLFRAQYF.

The CDR3 loop is CASSRDRFGYTF. The CDR3 nucleotides are TGTGCCAGCAGCCGGGACAGGTTCGGCTACACCTTC. The genes are TRBV5-4 and TRBJ1-2; 8 bases align to TRBD1. Germline trimming cut 4 bases from V and 8 bases from J; bases unmatched to any gene: 4. Germline V gives CDR1 SGHNT, CDR2 YYREEE (reference sequence). The CDR3 spans 12 residues.

The chain carries TRBV11-3 and TRBJ1-1; D is ambiguous. Germline values: CDR1 SGHNT, CDR2 YENEEA. The CDR3 runs to 15 residues. V was shortened by 1 base and J by 10 bases, with 19 bases between the two germline ends. The CDR3 is CASSLAGNPVLGAFF. For the CDR3, the DNA is TGTGCCAGCAGCTTAGCGGGAAACCCAGTGCTAGGAGCTTTCTTT.